Listed here is a single T cell receptor (beta chain). Its target is not known. An equimolar mix of two oligonucleotides served as the beta constant-region primer for TRBC1 and TRBC2. Nested alpha and beta constant-region primers with the SP2 primer drove four PCR rounds on ligated cDNA. MiXCR was run by TCRdb on the UMI-ligation and nested PCR reads, yielding one entry per CDR3 protein. This table holds approximately 80,000 distinct CDR3 sequences, over 8.5% found once. The entry originates in a study of naive and memory T cell subsets. General study results and limits: Over 85% of naive TCR sequences appeared only once after error correction, unlike memory subsets. Naive and memory repertoire findings lacked a ground truth for validation. A few larger clonotypes appeared in naive repertoires, especially CD8, possibly memory cells re-expressing CD45RA.

This CDR3 comprises 14 residues. V dropped 4 bases and J dropped 6 bases, with 12 bases sitting between them. Germline loops: CDR1 SEHNR, CDR2 FQNEAQ (reference sequence). The specimen was naive CD8+ T cells from blood. V and J are TRBV7-9 and TRBJ2-2; D possibly uses TRBD1 or TRBD2 (5 bases each). The source of this sequence is a human donor in good health. DNA for the CDR3: TGTGCCAGCAGCTCCGGGACGAGCCCCGGGGAGCTGTTTTTT. Translated: CASSSGTSPGELFF.